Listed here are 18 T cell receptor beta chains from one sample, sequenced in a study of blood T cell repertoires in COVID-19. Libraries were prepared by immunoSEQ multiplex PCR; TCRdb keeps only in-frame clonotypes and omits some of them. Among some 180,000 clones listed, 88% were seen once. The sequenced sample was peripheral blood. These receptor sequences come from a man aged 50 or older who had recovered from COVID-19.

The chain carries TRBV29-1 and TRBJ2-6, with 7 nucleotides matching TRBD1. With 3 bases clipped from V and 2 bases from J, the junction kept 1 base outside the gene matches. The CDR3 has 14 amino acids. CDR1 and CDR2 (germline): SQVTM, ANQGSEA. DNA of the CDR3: TGCAGCGTTGACCAGGGGGCTGGGGCCAACGTCCTGACTTTC. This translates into CSVDQGAGANVLTF.

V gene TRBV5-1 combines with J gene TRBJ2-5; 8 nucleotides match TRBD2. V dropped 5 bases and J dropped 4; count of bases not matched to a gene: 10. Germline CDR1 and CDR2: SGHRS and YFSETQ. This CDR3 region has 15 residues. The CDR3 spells CASRYGGGGRETQYF. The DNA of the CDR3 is TGCGCCAGCAGATATGGAGGCGGGGGGAGAGAGACCCAGTACTTC.

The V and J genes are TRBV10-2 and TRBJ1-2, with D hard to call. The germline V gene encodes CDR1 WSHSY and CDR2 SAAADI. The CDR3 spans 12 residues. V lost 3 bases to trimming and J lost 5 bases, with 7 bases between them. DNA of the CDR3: TGCGCCAGCAGTGATCGGGAGTATGGCTACACCTTC. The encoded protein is CASSDREYGYTF.

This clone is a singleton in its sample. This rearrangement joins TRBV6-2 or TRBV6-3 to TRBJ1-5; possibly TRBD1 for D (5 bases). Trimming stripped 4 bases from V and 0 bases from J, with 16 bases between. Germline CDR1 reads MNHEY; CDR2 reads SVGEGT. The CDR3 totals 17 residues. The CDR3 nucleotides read TGTGCCAGCAGTTTCACTGGACAAACCTTTAGCAATCAGCCCCAGCATTTT. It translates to CASSFTGQTFSNQPQHF.

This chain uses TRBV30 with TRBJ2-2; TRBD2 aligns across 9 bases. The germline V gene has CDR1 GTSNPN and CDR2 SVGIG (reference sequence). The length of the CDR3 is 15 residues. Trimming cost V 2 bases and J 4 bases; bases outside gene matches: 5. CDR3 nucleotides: TGTGCCTGGAGTTCACGACTAGCGGCCACCGGGGAGCTGTTTTTT. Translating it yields CAWSSRLAATGELFF.

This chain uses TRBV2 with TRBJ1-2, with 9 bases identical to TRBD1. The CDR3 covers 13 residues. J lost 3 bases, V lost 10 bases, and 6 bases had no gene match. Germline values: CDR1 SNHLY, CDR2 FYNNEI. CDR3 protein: CANRDRVDYGYTF. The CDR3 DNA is TGTGCCAACCGGGACAGGGTTGACTATGGCTACACCTTC.

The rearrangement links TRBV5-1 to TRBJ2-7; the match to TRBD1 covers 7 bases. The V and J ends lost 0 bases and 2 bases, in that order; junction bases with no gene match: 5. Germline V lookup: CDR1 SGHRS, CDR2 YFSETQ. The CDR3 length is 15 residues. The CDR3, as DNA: TGCGCCAGCAGCTTGGGGGACAGCGGAACCTACGAGCAGTACTTC. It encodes CASSLGDSGTYEQYF.

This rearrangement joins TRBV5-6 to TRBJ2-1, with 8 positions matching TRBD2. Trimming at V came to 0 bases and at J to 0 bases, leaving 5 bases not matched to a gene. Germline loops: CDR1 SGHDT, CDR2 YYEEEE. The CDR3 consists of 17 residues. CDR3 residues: CASSLAVAGPSYNEQFF. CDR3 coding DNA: TGTGCCAGCAGCTTGGCGGTAGCGGGGCCCTCCTACAATGAGCAGTTCTTC.

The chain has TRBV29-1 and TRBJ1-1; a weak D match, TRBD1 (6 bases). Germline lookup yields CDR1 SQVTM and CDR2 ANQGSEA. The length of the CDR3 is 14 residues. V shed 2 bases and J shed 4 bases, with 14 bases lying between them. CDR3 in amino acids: CSVEKGGGSTEAFF. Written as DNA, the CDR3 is TGCAGCGTTGAAAAGGGAGGGGGAAGCACTGAAGCTTTCTTT. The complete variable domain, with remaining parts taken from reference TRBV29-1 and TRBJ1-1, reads SAVISQKPSRDICQRGTSLTIQCQVDSQVTMMFWYRQQPGQSLTLIATANQGSEATYESGFVIDKFPISRPNLTFSTLTVSNMSPEDSSIYLCSVEKGGGSTEAFFGQGTRLTVV.

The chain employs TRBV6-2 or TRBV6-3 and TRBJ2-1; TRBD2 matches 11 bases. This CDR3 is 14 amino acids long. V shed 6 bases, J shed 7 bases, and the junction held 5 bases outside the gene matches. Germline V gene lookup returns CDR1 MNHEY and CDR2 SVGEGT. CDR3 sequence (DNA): TGTGCCAGCAGCGCTAGCGGGAGGTTGAATGAGCAGTTCTTC. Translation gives CASSASGRLNEQFF.

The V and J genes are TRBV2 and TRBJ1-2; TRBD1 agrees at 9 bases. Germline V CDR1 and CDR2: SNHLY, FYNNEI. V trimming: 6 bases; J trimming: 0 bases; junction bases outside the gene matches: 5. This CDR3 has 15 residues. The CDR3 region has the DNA TGTGCCAGCAGCTCCGGGACAGGGACTAACTATGGCTACACCTTC. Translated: CASSSGTGTNYGYTF.

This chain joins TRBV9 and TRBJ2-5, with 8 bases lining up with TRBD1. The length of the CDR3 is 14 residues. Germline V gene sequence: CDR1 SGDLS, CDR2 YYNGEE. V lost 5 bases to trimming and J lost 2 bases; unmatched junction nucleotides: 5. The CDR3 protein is CASSSGTGQETQYF. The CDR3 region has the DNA TGTGCCAGCAGTTCCGGGACAGGACAAGAGACCCAGTACTTC.

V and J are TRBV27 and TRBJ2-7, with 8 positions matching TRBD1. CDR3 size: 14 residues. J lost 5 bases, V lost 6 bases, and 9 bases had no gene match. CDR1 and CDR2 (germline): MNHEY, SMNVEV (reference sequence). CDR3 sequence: CASREGQGSHEQYF. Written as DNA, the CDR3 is TGTGCCAGCAGGGAAGGACAGGGTAGCCACGAGCAGTACTTC.

The CDR3: CASSSLDRDAGELFF. The CDR3 bases are TGTGCCAGCAGCTCATTAGACAGGGACGCCGGGGAGCTGTTTTTT. The V and J genes are TRBV28 and TRBJ2-2; 7 bases map to TRBD1. Germline CDR1 MDHEN, CDR2 SYDVKM. The length of the CDR3 is 15 residues. V lost 6 bases to trimming and J lost 6 bases; unmatched junction nucleotides: 10. Full variable domain (rest looked up from reference TRBV28 and TRBJ2-2): DVKVTQSSRYLVKRTGEKVFLECVQDMDHENMFWYRQDPGLGLRLIYFSYDVKMKEKGDIPEGYSVSREKKERFSLILESASTNQTSMYLCASSSLDRDAGELFFGEGSRLTVL.

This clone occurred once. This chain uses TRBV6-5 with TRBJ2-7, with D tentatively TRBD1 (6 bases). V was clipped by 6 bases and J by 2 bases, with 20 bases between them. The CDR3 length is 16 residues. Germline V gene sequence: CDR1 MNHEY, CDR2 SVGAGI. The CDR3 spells CASSYRTGRQAYEQYF. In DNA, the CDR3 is TGTGCCAGCAGCTACCGGACTGGTAGACAGGCCTACGAGCAGTACTTC.

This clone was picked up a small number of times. CDR3 loop: CASSQGRGYNSPLHF. As DNA, the CDR3 is TGTGCCAGCAGCCAAGGACGGGGTTATAATTCACCCCTCCACTTT. The chain couples TRBV4-2 to TRBJ1-6; no definite D call. The V gene's germline CDR1 is LGHNA and CDR2 YNFKEQ. V was cut by 1 base and J by 4 bases, with 8 bases left in between. The CDR3 is made up of 15 amino acids.

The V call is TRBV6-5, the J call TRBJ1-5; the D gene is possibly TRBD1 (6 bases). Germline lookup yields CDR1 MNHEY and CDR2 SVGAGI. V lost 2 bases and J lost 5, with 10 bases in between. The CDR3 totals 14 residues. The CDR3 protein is CASSYVGGDQPQHF. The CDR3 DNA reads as TGTGCCAGCAGTTACGTAGGGGGGGATCAGCCCCAGCATTTT.

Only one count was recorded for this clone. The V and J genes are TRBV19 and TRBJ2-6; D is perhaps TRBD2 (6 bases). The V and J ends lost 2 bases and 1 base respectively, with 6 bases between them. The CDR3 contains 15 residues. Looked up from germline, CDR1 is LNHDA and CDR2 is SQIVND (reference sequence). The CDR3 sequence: CASSISGSGANVLTF. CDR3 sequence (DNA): TGTGCCAGTAGTATAAGCGGGTCTGGGGCCAACGTCCTGACTTTC. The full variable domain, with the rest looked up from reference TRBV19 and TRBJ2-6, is DGGITQSPKYLFRKEGQNVTLSCEQNLNHDAMYWYRQDPGQGLRLIYYSQIVNDFQKGDIAEGYSVSREKKESFPLTVTSAQKNPTAFYLCASSISGSGANVLTFGAGSRLTVL.